This note documents a single T cell receptor beta chain sequence. What it binds is unknown. The CDR3 runs 12 residues. CDR1 is LGHDT and CDR2 is YNNKEL in the germline V gene (reference sequence). Trimming stripped 1 base from V and 10 bases from J, with 8 bases between. This specimen comes from a study of blood T cells in healthy people across ages. Total RNA, at least 6 micrograms per sample, came from PBMCs. The second PCR ran roughly 6 to 11 cycles with a sample-barcoded 5' primer and J-beta primers. TCRdb reanalysed the 5' RACE reads using MiXCR and keeps one entry per CDR3 protein. Seen here are about 1.7 million distinct CDR3 sequences, 28% observed once, and the top ten hold 7.7%. Study-wide points: Estimated diversity across one million T cells was deemed an underestimate. TCR beta diversity, measured per million T cells, fell in a roughly linear way with age.

The TCR sequence derives from a woman aged 25-40 years in good health. The chain links TRBV3-1 to TRBJ2-1, with D hard to call. Input material: blood. CDR3 residues: CASSQGGREQFF. The CDR3 DNA sequence: TGTGCCAGCAGCCAAGGAGGTAGGGAGCAGTTCTTC.